The 4 T cell receptor beta chains below were found in one sample sequenced in a study of T cells in localized non-small cell lung cancer. Libraries were prepared by immunoSEQ multiplex PCR; TCRdb keeps only in-frame clonotypes and omits some of them. The data show 100,000 to 150,000 clones, with approximately 88% seen just once and around 1.7% held by the top ten. The sample consisted of peripheral blood, taken before any cancer treatment. The receptors derive from a female donor older than 55 with stage I lung adenocarcinoma.

The chain is built from TRBV2 and TRBJ1-5; the match to TRBD1 covers 7 bases. V shed 6 bases, J shed 2 bases, and the junction held 4 bases outside the gene matches. Germline values: CDR1 SNHLY, CDR2 FYNNEI. This CDR3 region has 14 residues. CDR3 nucleotides: TGTGCCAGCAGCCTAGGACAGGGCAATCAGCCCCAGCATTTT. It is translated as CASSLGQGNQPQHF.

The chain carries TRBV6-6 and TRBJ2-5; the match to TRBD1 covers 9 bases. Germline V gene data show CDR1 as MNHNY and CDR2 as SVGAGI (reference sequence). There are 16 residues in the CDR3. Trimming took 2 bases from V and 5 from J; bases not matched to a gene: 9. The CDR3 DNA reads TGTGCCAGCAGTTACCCGACAGGGGGATTTGGGGAGACCCAGTACTTC. Translation: CASSYPTGGFGETQYF.

The chain is built from TRBV10-1 and TRBJ2-3, with 11 bases identical to TRBD2. The CDR3 contains 18 residues. Germline CDR1 and CDR2: WNHNN and SYGVQD (reference sequence). Trimming at V came to 6 bases and at J to 0 bases, leaving 11 bases not matched to a gene. CDR3 region: CASSQGLAANSSTDTQYF. DNA for the CDR3: TGCGCCAGCAGCCAGGGACTAGCGGCAAACTCTAGCACAGATACGCAGTATTTT.

The V gene is TRBV4-1, the J gene TRBJ1-3; the D gene is possibly TRBD1 (5 bases). This CDR3 comprises 16 residues. V was pared by 1 base and J by 8 bases, with 18 bases between. Germline loops: CDR1 MGHRA, CDR2 YSYEKL. CDR3 residues: CASSQAVASLGDTIYF. The DNA of the CDR3 is TGCGCCAGCAGCCAAGCCGTCGCCTCCTTAGGGGACACCATATATTTT.